The entry below describes one T cell receptor (beta chain). Its specificity is not known. These data are taken from a study of T-cell memory formation after mild COVID-19. General observations from the study: Day 15 to 85 contracting clones showed balanced CD4/CD8; day 15 to 37 expanders favored CD4+. CD8+ contracting clones occupied EMRA, while CD4+ ones occupied mainly CM and EM.

TCRdb called the 5' RACE reads again in MiXCR, with one record for every CDR3 protein. In the table there are hundreds of thousands of distinct CDR3 sequences, roughly 22% of which are singletons. This clonotype was sampled from an adult woman who had mild COVID-19 (a few samples of this study predate the infection). Cell type and time point are not known. Material: PBMCs or a T cell subset sorted from them (not recorded which).

CDR3 bases: TGTGCCAGCAGTGAAGCAGTACTAGCCAAAAACATTCAGTACTTC. Its protein is CASSEAVLAKNIQYF. The chain couples TRBV6-2 or TRBV6-3 to TRBJ2-4; D remains ambiguous. V shed 5 bases and J shed 0 bases, with 11 bases lying between them. The CDR3 has 15 amino acids. CDR1 and CDR2 (germline): MNHEY, SVGEGT.